A selection of T cell receptor beta chains follows, all from one sample in a study of T cell repertoires in ileal Crohn's disease. TCRdb's table, derived via immunoSEQ multiplex PCR, lists solely in-frame clones and lacks some. The sample shows about 30,000 clones, roughly three quarters of them seen only once. Material: ileal tissue. The receptors derive from an adult with Crohn's disease. The CDR3 runs from the conserved cysteine through the conserved F or W. Each record gives: J gene, D gene, clone size, V gene, CDR3 protein, CDR3 DNA. D genes are given only for firm matches. Clone sizes are given selectively: once, few, many, or a class where the clone is expanded.

J: TRBJ1-5; D: -; size: -; V: TRBV28; CDR3: CASSRSGYQPQHF; DNA: TGTGCCAGCAGTCGATCAGGGTATCAGCCCCAGCATTTT
J: TRBJ2-2; D: -; size: -; V: TRBV30; CDR3: CAWTGNTGELFF; DNA: TGTGCCTGGACAGGGAACACCGGGGAGCTGTTTTTT
J: TRBJ1-1; D: -; size: -; V: TRBV16; CDR3: CASSQSTVRTFEAFF; DNA: TGTGCCAGCAGCCAATCCACAGTGCGGACATTTGAAGCTTTCTTT
J: TRBJ1-2; D: TRBD1; size: -; V: TRBV2; CDR3: CASSGATGAYGYTF; DNA: TGTGCCAGCAGTGGGGCGACAGGGGCCTATGGCTACACCTTC
J: TRBJ1-1; D: -; size: -; V: TRBV6-4; CDR3: CASSGKGGRAEAFF; DNA: TGTGCCAGCAGTGGTAAGGGCGGGAGGGCTGAAGCTTTCTTT
J: TRBJ1-1; D: -; size: -; V: TRBV9; CDR3: CASSVQVSNTEAFF; DNA: TGTGCCAGCAGCGTACAGGTTTCGAACACTGAAGCTTTCTTT
J: TRBJ2-1; D: -; size: once; V: TRBV6-1; CDR3: CASRLTGSSYNEQFF; DNA: TGTGCCAGCAGATTGACGGGTAGCTCCTACAATGAGCAGTTCTTC
J: TRBJ1-5; D: TRBD1; size: few; V: TRBV19; CDR3: CASSMWGQGDQPQHF; DNA: TGTGCCAGTAGTATGTGGGGACAGGGAGATCAGCCCCAGCATTTT
J: TRBJ1-2; D: TRBD1; size: -; V: TRBV5-6; CDR3: CASSLADRVHGYTF; DNA: TGTGCCAGCAGCTTGGCCGACAGGGTACATGGCTACACCTTC
J: TRBJ2-3; D: -; size: -; V: TRBV7-2; CDR3: CASSLARTDTQYF; DNA: TGTGCCAGCAGCTTAGCGCGTACAGATACGCAGTATTTT
J: TRBJ2-7; D: TRBD1; size: -; V: TRBV4-3; CDR3: CASSQGPGTVPMEQYF; DNA: TGCGCCAGCAGCCAAGGACCCGGGACAGTTCCTATGGAGCAGTACTTC
J: TRBJ1-1; D: TRBD1; size: -; V: TRBV27; CDR3: CASRARGSRTEAFF; DNA: TGTGCCAGCAGGGCCAGGGGGAGTCGTACTGAAGCTTTCTTT
J: TRBJ2-7; D: -; size: -; V: TRBV29-1; CDR3: CSASTRNEQYF; DNA: TGCAGCGCGTCGACACGAAACGAGCAGTACTTC
J: TRBJ2-6; D: -; size: few; V: TRBV5-5; CDR3: CASSLLAGANVLTF; DNA: TGTGCCAGCAGCTTGTTGGCCGGGGCCAACGTCCTGACTTTC
J: TRBJ1-5; D: -; size: -; V: TRBV21-1; CDR3: CASSRGNQPQHF; DNA: TGTGCCAGCAGCCGAGGCAATCAGCCCCAGCATTTT
J: TRBJ2-5; D: -; size: few; V: TRBV7-2; CDR3: CASSGWGGIETQYF; DNA: TGTGCCAGCAGCGGGTGGGGGGGCATAGAGACCCAGTACTTC
J: TRBJ2-5; D: TRBD2; size: -; V: TRBV10-2; CDR3: CASSPWRVAGRQETQYF; DNA: TGCGCCAGCAGTCCCTGGAGGGTAGCGGGTCGGCAAGAGACCCAGTACTTC
J: TRBJ1-5; D: -; size: -; V: TRBV5-6; CDR3: CASSLLVQGNQPQHF; DNA: TGTGCCAGCAGCCTCTTGGTGCAGGGCAATCAGCCCCAGCATTTT
J: TRBJ2-7; D: -; size: -; V: TRBV6-5; CDR3: CASGKQGTYEQCF; DNA: TGTGCCAGCGGCAAACAGGGCACCTACGAGCAGTGCTTC
J: TRBJ2-3; D: -; size: few; V: TRBV7-2; CDR3: CASSHRGAGTDTQYF; DNA: TGTGCCAGCAGCCACCGGGGGGCAGGCACAGATACGCAGTATTTT
J: TRBJ2-2; D: TRBD1; size: -; V: TRBV4-3; CDR3: CASSQERGQDTGELFF; DNA: TGCGCCAGCAGCCAAGAGAGGGGGCAGGACACCGGGGAGCTGTTTTTT
J: TRBJ1-1; D: -; size: few; V: TRBV9; CDR3: CASSKQGNTEAFF; DNA: TGTGCCAGCAGTAAACAGGGGAACACTGAAGCTTTCTTT
J: TRBJ2-3; D: -; size: once; V: TRBV5-1; CDR3: CASSSSGSTDTQYF; DNA: TGCGCCAGCAGCTCCAGCGGTAGCACAGATACGCAGTATTTT
J: TRBJ1-2; D: TRBD1; size: -; V: TRBV7-7; CDR3: CASSSHLDRVVYGYTF; DNA: TGTGCCAGCAGCTCCCACCTAGACAGGGTGGTCTATGGCTACACCTTC
J: TRBJ1-2; D: -; size: -; V: TRBV23-1; CDR3: CASSRLGVDYGYTF; DNA: TGCGCCAGCAGCCGACTAGGAGTTGACTATGGCTACACCTTC
J: TRBJ1-2; D: TRBD1; size: -; V: TRBV4-3; CDR3: CASSQVLQGQEEVYGYTF; DNA: TGCGCCAGCAGCCAAGTCCTACAGGGACAGGAGGAAGTCTATGGCTACACCTTC
J: TRBJ1-5; D: TRBD1; size: -; V: TRBV6-5; CDR3: CASRGQVNQPQHF; DNA: TGTGCCAGTCGAGGACAGGTCAATCAGCCCCAGCATTTT
J: TRBJ1-6; D: -; size: -; V: TRBV5-1; CDR3: CASSLEPGATDSPLHF; DNA: TGCGCCAGCAGCTTGGAACCGGGAGCGACGGATTCACCCCTCCACTTT
J: TRBJ2-7; D: TRBD1; size: -; V: TRBV5-1; CDR3: CASSPTGDPSYEQYF; DNA: TGCGCCAGCAGCCCGACAGGGGATCCGTCCTACGAGCAGTACTTC
J: TRBJ2-7; D: TRBD1; size: -; V: TRBV7-2; CDR3: CASSLDRGSYEQYF; DNA: TGTGCCAGCAGCCTAGACAGGGGATCCTACGAGCAGTACTTC
J: TRBJ2-2; D: TRBD1; size: -; V: TRBV7-2; CDR3: CASSSGQGAFRTGGLFF; DNA: TGTGCCAGCAGTTCGGGACAGGGGGCCTTTCGGACCGGGGGGCTGTTTTTT
J: TRBJ2-7; D: -; size: -; V: TRBV7-8; CDR3: CASSLGSSEQYF; DNA: TGTGCCAGCAGCTTAGGTTCCTCCGAGCAGTACTTC
J: TRBJ1-2; D: -; size: -; V: TRBV6-5; CDR3: CASSQFGRDNYGYTF; DNA: TGTGCCAGCAGTCAATTCGGACGGGATAACTATGGCTACACCTTC
J: TRBJ2-3; D: -; size: once; V: TRBV9; CDR3: CASSVKQNTDTQYF; DNA: TGTGCCAGCAGCGTAAAACAGAACACAGATACGCAGTATTTT
J: TRBJ2-5; D: TRBD1; size: few; V: TRBV6-5; CDR3: CASSTLTGSGETQYF; DNA: TGTGCCAGCAGTACTCTGACAGGGAGTGGGGAGACCCAGTACTTC
J: TRBJ2-3; D: -; size: -; V: TRBV6-6; CDR3: CASSNGDTQYF; DNA: TGTGCCAGCAGCAACGGAGATACGCAGTATTTT
J: TRBJ1-3; D: TRBD1; size: -; V: TRBV5-6; CDR3: CASSRVPGGNRNTIYF; DNA: TGTGCCAGCAGCCGAGTCCCAGGGGGTAACAGAAACACCATATATTTT
J: TRBJ2-3; D: TRBD2; size: -; V: TRBV7-2; CDR3: CASSWTSGGGDTQYF; DNA: TGTGCCAGCAGCTGGACTAGCGGGGGAGGAGATACGCAGTATTTT
J: TRBJ2-3; D: TRBD1; size: -; V: TRBV7-2; CDR3: CASSPQSRGQGTDTQYF; DNA: TGTGCCAGCAGCCCCCAGTCGCGCGGACAGGGAACAGATACGCAGTATTTT
J: TRBJ1-3; D: -; size: -; V: TRBV16; CDR3: CASSAERAGNTIYF; DNA: TGTGCCAGCAGCGCGGAGAGGGCTGGAAACACCATATATTTT
J: TRBJ1-2; D: -; size: -; V: TRBV6-1; CDR3: CASSERDPGNYGYTF; DNA: TGTGCCAGCAGTGAGAGAGACCCAGGCAACTATGGCTACACCTTC
J: TRBJ1-5; D: TRBD1; size: -; V: TRBV7-2; CDR3: CASSTQGNQPQHF; DNA: TGTGCCAGCAGCACACAGGGGAATCAGCCCCAGCATTTT
J: TRBJ2-3; D: TRBD2; size: -; V: TRBV6-5; CDR3: CASRPLGGATDTQYF; DNA: TGTGCCAGCAGACCACTGGGAGGGGCCACAGATACGCAGTATTTT
J: TRBJ2-2; D: TRBD1; size: few; V: TRBV6-1; CDR3: CASATGQETGELFF; DNA: TGTGCCAGCGCCACGGGACAGGAGACCGGGGAGCTGTTTTTT
J: TRBJ1-4; D: -; size: -; V: TRBV30; CDR3: CAWRPGQATNEKLFF; DNA: TGTGCCTGGAGGCCGGGACAAGCAACTAATGAAAAACTGTTTTTT
J: TRBJ1-2; D: -; size: -; V: TRBV6-1; CDR3: CASSTQTGRHGYTF; DNA: TGTGCCAGCAGTACCCAAACAGGGCGACATGGCTACACCTTC
J: TRBJ2-1; D: -; size: -; V: TRBV7-2; CDR3: CASSHGGHNEQFF; DNA: TGTGCCAGCAGCCACGGGGGGCACAATGAGCAGTTCTTC
J: TRBJ1-1; D: -; size: -; V: TRBV15; CDR3: CATKGYGVSTINTEAFF; DNA: TGTGCCACCAAGGGGTACGGAGTTTCCACCATTAACACTGAAGCTTTCTTT
J: TRBJ1-3; D: TRBD1; size: -; V: TRBV19; CDR3: CATTIGTGTTGNTIYF; DNA: TGTGCCACCACCATAGGGACAGGGACCACTGGAAACACCATATATTTT
J: TRBJ2-7; D: TRBD1; size: -; V: TRBV6-5; CDR3: CASSLGQASSEQYF; DNA: TGTGCCAGCAGCCTCGGACAGGCCTCCTCCGAGCAGTACTTC
J: TRBJ1-2; D: TRBD1; size: -; V: TRBV10-2; CDR3: CASSDDRVGYGYTF; DNA: TGCGCCAGCAGCGACGACAGGGTCGGCTATGGCTACACCTTC
J: TRBJ2-7; D: TRBD1; size: few; V: TRBV19; CDR3: CATMGQGVHEQYF; DNA: TGTGCCACAATGGGACAGGGGGTCCACGAGCAGTACTTC
J: TRBJ1-2; D: -; size: -; V: TRBV29-1; CDR3: CSVGSRSTF; DNA: TGCAGCGTTGGGTCCCGGAGCACCTTC
J: TRBJ2-1; D: TRBD2; size: -; V: TRBV7-6; CDR3: CASSPLAGGLIPFF; DNA: TGTGCCAGCAGCCCACTAGCGGGGGGGCTCATCCCGTTCTTC
J: TRBJ1-5; D: -; size: -; V: TRBV7-2; CDR3: CASSRDNSNQPQHF; DNA: TGTGCCAGCAGCCGTGACAATAGCAATCAGCCCCAGCATTTT
J: TRBJ2-2; D: TRBD1; size: -; V: TRBV7-2; CDR3: CASSLRTGTTGELFF; DNA: TGTGCCAGCAGCTTAAGGACAGGGACCACCGGGGAGCTGTTTTTT